Below, 14 T cell receptor beta chains from the same sample are listed, as sequenced in a study of T cell responses to AZD1222 COVID-19 vaccine. Here immunoSEQ multiplex PCR was the method, and the copy in TCRdb shows in-frame clones only, minus some. In the table there are under 200,000 clones, more than 80% of which are singletons. This sample comprised peripheral blood, obtained on day 0 of AZD1222 vaccination. The origin of the receptors is an adult in good health.

V usage is TRBV20-1 and J usage is TRBJ1-2; D is undetermined. The V gene's germline CDR1 is DFQATT and CDR2 SNEGSKA (reference sequence). V lost 3 bases to trimming and J lost 4 bases, with 12 bases between them. This CDR3 spans 13 amino acids. For the CDR3, the DNA is TGCAGTGCTAGTAACCTCTACGGCTATGGCTACACCTTC. Its protein is CSASNLYGYGYTF.

The CDR3 protein is CATAQGSDEQFF. For the CDR3, the DNA is TGTGCCACCGCGCAGGGTTCGGATGAGCAGTTCTTC. The genes are TRBV10-3 and TRBJ2-1, with D possibly being TRBD1 (5 bases). The CDR3 is made up of 12 amino acids. With 10 bases removed from V and 8 bases from J, the gap between germline ends came to 15 bases. CDR1 and CDR2 from the germline V gene are ENHRY and SYGVKD.

The rearrangement uses TRBV18 and TRBJ2-5; D ambiguous. The CDR3 is 13 residues long. Trimming cost V 0 bases and J 1 base, with 3 bases left between them. Germline V gene lookup returns CDR1 KGHSH and CDR2 LQKENI. Here the CDR3 reads CASSPPSQETQYF. The DNA of the CDR3 is TGTGCCAGCTCACCACCGAGCCAAGAGACCCAGTACTTC.

The chain employs TRBV6-5 and TRBJ1-1; the D is unclear. Germline CDR1 MNHEY, CDR2 SVGAGI. The CDR3 length is 12 residues. The ends were cut back, 7 bases at V and 7 bases at J, with 13 bases in the middle. The CDR3 loop is CASTRIQDEAFF. The CDR3 DNA reads as TGTGCCAGCACTAGAATCCAGGATGAAGCTTTCTTT.

V is TRBV21-1 and J is TRBJ1-1; the tabulated D call, TRBD1, remains unverified against the DNA. TRBV21-1 is recorded as a pseudogene. The CDR3 is 13 amino acids. DNA of the CDR3: TGTGCCAGTCACCGGGACATAGGTGTTCCAGCTTTCTTT. This gives the protein CASHRDIGVPAFF.

The rearrangement uses TRBV6-4 and TRBJ1-2, with no clear D. Trimming cost V 2 bases and J 4 bases, with 11 bases left between them. CDR1 MRHNA and CDR2 SNTAGT come from the germline V gene. This CDR3 is 14 amino acids long. The CDR3 DNA reads TGTGCCAGCAGTGACCAACCTGGGATCTATGGCTACACCTTC. It translates to CASSDQPGIYGYTF.

The genes are TRBV19 and TRBJ1-5; tentatively, D is TRBD1 (5 bases). The germline V gene encodes CDR1 LNHDA and CDR2 SQIVND (reference sequence). The CDR3 length is 15 residues. Trimming removed 7 bases at V and 1 base at J, with 14 bases between. The CDR3 here is CASTIGGVSNQPQHF. CDR3 in DNA: TGTGCCAGTACGATTGGGGGGGTAAGCAATCAGCCCCAGCATTTT.

J is TRBJ2-6 and V is TRBV5-8; D is possibly TRBD1 (5 bases). This CDR3 comprises 18 residues. Trimming left V 1 base short and J 2 bases short, with 16 bases between. Germline V gene lookup returns CDR1 SGHTS and CDR2 YDEGEE. CDR3 sequence reads: CASSLWGRVGTGANVLTF. Written as DNA, the CDR3 is TGTGCCAGCAGCTTGTGGGGCAGGGTGGGAACTGGGGCCAACGTCCTGACTTTC.

The V gene is TRBV4-1, the J gene TRBJ1-2, with TRBD1 matching 12 bases. With 4 bases clipped from V and 6 bases from J, the junction kept 12 bases outside the gene matches. The CDR3 runs 17 residues. The germline V gene has CDR1 MGHRA and CDR2 YSYEKL. Here the CDR3 DNA reads TGCGCCAGCAGCCGCACCACCTACGGGACAGGGGGCCATGGCTACACCTTC. Translation: CASSRTTYGTGGHGYTF.

V gene TRBV3-1 (or the pseudogene TRBV3-2) combines with J gene TRBJ1-2; no clear D. There are 12 residues in the CDR3. Per germline, CDR1 LGHDT and CDR2 YNNKEL (reference sequence). V shed 0 bases and J shed 4 bases, with 3 bases lying between them. CDR3 region: CASSQDSYGYTF. The CDR3 bases are TGTGCCAGCAGCCAAGACAGCTATGGCTACACCTTC.

The rearrangement uses TRBV19 and TRBJ1-1; possible D gene TRBD1, 6 bases. The CDR3 loop spans 15 amino acids. Germline V CDR1 and CDR2: LNHDA, SQIVND (reference sequence). Trimming took off 6 bases at V and 5 bases at J, with 19 bases between the two ends. DNA of the CDR3: TGTGCCAGTAGCAACAGGGTAGTTGTGTGGACTGAAGCTTTCTTT. Translating gives CASSNRVVVWTEAFF.

The J gene is TRBJ1-4, the V gene TRBV5-1; TRBD1 aligns across 7 bases. CDR1 is SGHRS and CDR2 is YFSETQ in the germline V gene. The CDR3 runs to 16 residues. V lost 3 bases, J lost 4 bases, and 9 bases stayed unmatched. The chain's CDR3 is CASSWTGTGRNEKLFF. The CDR3 region has the DNA TGCGCCAGCAGCTGGACAGGAACGGGCCGTAATGAAAAACTGTTTTTT. The complete variable domain, with remaining parts taken from reference TRBV5-1 and TRBJ1-4, reads KAGVTQTPRYLIKTRGQQVTLSCSPISGHRSVSWYQQTPGQGLQFLFEYFSETQRNKGNFPGRFSGRQFSNSRSEMNVSTLELGDSALYLCASSWTGTGRNEKLFFGSGTQLSVL.

The V call is TRBV5-6, the J call TRBJ1-2, with 9 bases lining up with TRBD1. This CDR3 is built from 14 residues. V lost 5 bases and J lost 8; bases outside the gene matches: 10. From germline, CDR1 is SGHDT and CDR2 YYEEEE. The CDR3 region is CASRLQGAQYGYTF. The CDR3 DNA is TGTGCCAGCAGGCTACAGGGGGCGCAGTACGGCTACACCTTC.

The chain employs TRBV7-8 and TRBJ2-2, with D unresolved. Germline values: CDR1 SGHVS, CDR2 FQNEAQ. V lost 4 bases to trimming and J lost 8 bases, with 11 bases between them. The length of the CDR3 is 13 residues. The CDR3 DNA sequence: TGTGCCAGCAGCTCTCACCCTTCGGGGGAGCTGTTTTTT. Its translation is CASSSHPSGELFF.